The 29 T cell receptor beta chains listed next were all sequenced from one sample in a study of graft-versus-host responses after intestinal transplantation. Investigators treated the graft tissue so that it released intraepithelial and lamina propria lymphocytes. The data were produced by immunoSEQ multiplex PCR, yet TCRdb's version contains in-frame clones alone and is incomplete. The sample shows under 8,000 clones, about 75% of them seen only once. The starting material was ileum tissue, obtained about 230 days after intestinal transplant. These receptors came from a human patient who received an intestinal transplant, so some T cells may come from the graft donor.

This sequence joins TRBV28 and TRBJ2-7, with a tentative D call TRBD1 (5 bases). CDR1 and CDR2 from the germline V gene are MDHEN and SYDVKM. The CDR3 is 14 amino acids. V was clipped by 1 base and J by 1 base, with 8 bases between them. DNA of the CDR3: TGTGCCAGCAGTTTATCAGGGTTGTCCTACGAGCAGTACTTC. It yields the protein CASSLSGLSYEQYF.

The chain couples TRBV19 to TRBJ2-5; possible D gene TRBD2, 6 bases. With the DNA end fitting TRBJ2-7 better, the J assignment may be wrong. CDR1 is LNHDA and CDR2 is SQIVND in the germline V gene (reference sequence). The length of the CDR3 is 14 residues. CDR3 nucleotide sequence: TGTGCCAGTAGTATGCCGGGACTCAGCTACGAGCAGTACTTC. Its protein is CASSMPGLSYEQYF.

The V call is TRBV30, the J call TRBJ1-4, with 12 positions matching TRBD1. The CDR3 length is 14 residues. Germline CDR1 GTSNPN, CDR2 SVGIG (reference sequence). The junction had 0 bases not matched to a gene; V was cut back by 0 bases and J by 7 bases. CDR3 amino acids: CAWSVGQGAEKLFF. In nucleotides, the CDR3 is TGTGCCTGGAGTGTGGGACAGGGGGCTGAAAAACTGTTTTTT.

The genes are TRBV9 and TRBJ2-7; the D gene is possibly TRBD1 (6 bases). The CDR3 spans 15 residues. V lost 4 bases, J lost 4 bases, and 18 bases lay in between. In germline, CDR1 is SGDLS, CDR2 YYNGEE. CDR3 sequence: CASSLMGTPPYEQYF. The CDR3 DNA reads as TGTGCCAGCAGCCTAATGGGGACACCTCCTTACGAGCAGTACTTC. Supplemented by reference TRBV9 and TRBJ2-7, the full variable domain reads DSGVTQTPKHLITATGQRVTLRCSPRSGDLSVYWYQQSLDQGLQFLIQYYNGEERAKGNILERFSAQQFPDLHSELNLSSLELGDSALYFCASSLMGTPPYEQYFGPGTRLTVT.

The gene calls are TRBV6-5 and TRBJ2-1; no reliable D call. Trimming left V 4 bases short and J 7 bases short, with 5 bases between. This CDR3 spans 11 amino acids. Germline CDR1 and CDR2: MNHEY and SVGAGI. CDR3 protein: CASSFANEQFF. CDR3 DNA sequence: TGTGCCAGCAGTTTCGCGAATGAGCAGTTCTTC.

V and J are TRBV2 and TRBJ2-5, with TRBD2 as a possible D gene (5 bases). Germline V lookup: CDR1 SNHLY, CDR2 FYNNEI. Trimming cost V 7 bases and J 5 bases, with 14 bases left between them. CDR3 size: 13 residues. The chain's CDR3 is CASTGEKLETQYF. The CDR3 region has the DNA TGTGCCAGCACTGGGGAGAAGCTCGAGACCCAGTACTTC.

J is TRBJ2-1 and V is TRBV13; D remains ambiguous. Per the germline V gene, CDR1 is PRHDT and CDR2 is FYEKMQ (reference sequence). This CDR3 contains 16 residues. V lost 2 bases, J lost 0 bases, and 11 bases lay in between. In DNA, the CDR3 is TGTGCCAGCAGCTTAAAAGCGCCGAGCTCCTACAATGAGCAGTTCTTC. Its protein is CASSLKAPSSYNEQFF. Filled out from reference TRBV13 and TRBJ2-1, the complete variable domain reads AAGVIQSPRHLIKEKRETATLKCYPIPRHDTVYWYQQGPGQDPQFLISFYEKMQSDKGSIPDRFSAQQFSDYHSELNMSSLELGDSALYFCASSLKAPSSYNEQFFGPGTRLTVL.

V gene TRBV30 combines with J gene TRBJ1-1, with TRBD1 matching 7 bases. The CDR3 has 11 amino acids. V dropped 5 bases and J dropped 10; count of bases not matched to a gene: 7. Germline V gene lookup returns CDR1 GTSNPN and CDR2 SVGIG (reference sequence). The CDR3 loop reads CAWQEGARAFF. The CDR3 DNA sequence: TGTGCCTGGCAAGAGGGGGCTAGAGCTTTCTTT.

V gene TRBV2 combines with J gene TRBJ2-7, with 10 bases that match TRBD2. The length of the CDR3 is 16 residues. Germline-derived CDR1 and CDR2 are SNHLY and FYNNEI. After removal of 6 bases from V and 1 base from J, the junction contained 9 bases not matched to a gene. The CDR3 loop reads CASRAGLAEGSYEQYF. DNA of the CDR3: TGTGCCAGCAGGGCCGGACTAGCGGAGGGATCCTACGAGCAGTACTTC. Full variable domain (missing parts from reference TRBV2 and TRBJ2-7): EPEVTQTPSHQVTQMGQEVILRCVPISNHLYFYWYRQILGQKVEFLVSFYNNEISEKSEIFDDQFSVERPDGSNFTLKIRSTKLEDSAMYFCASRAGLAEGSYEQYFGPGTRLTVT.

This clone occurred a few times. The chain employs TRBV19 and TRBJ2-5; D not resolved. Germline lookup yields CDR1 LNHDA and CDR2 SQIVND (reference sequence). Trimming shortened V by 2 bases and J by 4 bases, and 11 bases separated the two germline ends. This CDR3 region has 14 residues. The chain's CDR3 is CASSIILAGETQYF. CDR3 bases: TGTGCCAGTAGTATAATCTTGGCAGGAGAGACCCAGTACTTC.

The chain employs TRBV6-5 and TRBJ1-2; 8 nucleotides line up with TRBD1. With V trimmed by 2 bases and J by 1 base, 3 bases remained unmatched. Germline CDR1 and CDR2: MNHEY and SVGAGI. This CDR3 is built from 15 residues. The CDR3 nucleotides are TGTGCCAGCAGTTACCACGGACAGGGTAACTATGGCTACACCTTC. The encoded protein is CASSYHGQGNYGYTF.

This rearrangement joins TRBV5-6 to TRBJ1-2; D gene unclear. CDR3 size: 13 residues. The germline CDR1 and CDR2 sequences are SGHDT and YYEEEE. V was cut by 1 base and J by 5 bases, with 9 bases left in between. The CDR3 spells CASSLPTGYGYTF. The DNA of the CDR3 is TGTGCCAGCAGCTTGCCGACGGGGTATGGCTACACCTTC.

The V call is TRBV6-5, the J call TRBJ2-3; no clear D gene. This CDR3 is built from 13 residues. The germline V gene has CDR1 MNHEY and CDR2 SVGAGI. The V and J ends lost 6 bases and 1 base respectively, with 8 bases between them. CDR3 sequence: CASRQLGTDTQYF. The CDR3 DNA sequence: TGTGCCAGCAGGCAGTTGGGCACAGATACGCAGTATTTT.

This clone was recorded a few times. This chain links TRBV6-5 with TRBJ2-7; the match to TRBD1 covers 10 bases. The germline CDR1 and CDR2 sequences are MNHEY and SVGAGI. The CDR3 is made up of 14 amino acids. The trim removed 7 bases at V and 0 bases at J, leaving 3 bases unmatched. The CDR3 sequence: CASTRTGGSYEQYF. CDR3 coding DNA: TGTGCCAGCACAAGGACAGGGGGCTCCTACGAGCAGTACTTC.

The gene calls are TRBV15 and TRBJ2-7; 11 nucleotides align to TRBD1. This CDR3 has 14 residues. With 4 bases clipped from V and 4 bases from J, the junction kept 3 bases outside the gene matches. Germline CDR1 is LNHNV and CDR2 is YYDKDF (reference sequence). DNA for the CDR3: TGTGCCACCAGCAACCGGGACAGGGGGTACGAGCAGTACTTC. This translates into CATSNRDRGYEQYF.

The chain recombines TRBV5-1 with TRBJ1-2; D possibly corresponds to TRBD1 (5 bases). The CDR3 extends over 16 amino acids. Germline V lookup: CDR1 SGHRS, CDR2 YFSETQ. V shed 3 bases and J shed 3 bases, with 18 bases lying between them. The CDR3 sequence: CASSSGGTPSHYGYTF. CDR3 coding DNA: TGCGCCAGCAGCTCCGGGGGGACCCCTTCTCACTATGGCTACACCTTC.

The chain joins TRBV7-2 to TRBJ2-3; possibly TRBD2 for D (6 bases). Per germline, CDR1 SGHTA and CDR2 FQGNSA. V lost 1 base to trimming and J lost 5 bases, with 16 bases between them. The CDR3 is 16 amino acids. This CDR3 is CASSLVGGQGGDTQYF. Written as DNA, the CDR3 is TGTGCCAGCAGCTTAGTAGGAGGGCAGGGTGGAGATACGCAGTATTTT. The full variable domain, its missing parts supplied by reference TRBV7-2 and TRBJ2-3, is GAGVSQSPSNKVTEKGKDVELRCDPISGHTALYWYRQSLGQGLEFLIYFQGNSAPDKSGLPSDRFSAERTGGSVSTLTIQRTQQEDSAVYLCASSLVGGQGGDTQYFGPGTRLTVL.

This chain links TRBV6-5 with TRBJ2-7; 7 bases map to TRBD1. Per the germline V gene, CDR1 is MNHEY and CDR2 is SVGAGI. The CDR3 runs 13 residues. With V trimmed by 6 bases and J by 2 bases, 4 bases remained unmatched. The CDR3 nucleotides read TGTGCCAGCAGCCACAGGGGCCCCTACGAGCAGTACTTC. Encoded protein: CASSHRGPYEQYF.

This chain joins TRBV30 and TRBJ2-3; 7 bases agree with TRBD1. The V segment lost 2 bases and the J segment 4 bases; nucleotides outside the gene matches: 6. Germline V CDR1 and CDR2: GTSNPN, SVGIG (reference sequence). This CDR3 region has 14 residues. The CDR3 DNA reads TGTGCCTGGAGTAGGGGGCTAGGGCCAGATACGCAGTATTTT. Its translation: CAWSRGLGPDTQYF.

This clone was counted a few times. The V and J genes are TRBV6-5 and TRBJ1-2; 10 bases agree with TRBD1. The germline V gene has CDR1 MNHEY and CDR2 SVGAGI. The CDR3 totals 16 residues. Trimming at V came to 4 bases and at J to 3 bases, leaving 8 bases not matched to a gene. In DNA form, the CDR3 reads TGTGCCAGCAGTTTCCTAAGAGGGACAGGGGACTATGGCTACACCTTC. Translating gives CASSFLRGTGDYGYTF.

V is TRBV27 and J is TRBJ2-1; tentative D call: TRBD2 (5 bases). CDR3 length equals 13 residues. Germline CDR1 and CDR2: MNHEY and SMNVEV (reference sequence). V was pared by 2 bases and J by 5 bases, with 7 bases between. The CDR3 DNA sequence: TGTGCCAGCAGTTTACAGCGGCACAATGAGCAGTTCTTC. This codes for CASSLQRHNEQFF.

The gene calls are TRBV11-2 and TRBJ2-5; unclear D gene. The CDR3 runs to 13 residues. The V end lost 1 base, the J end lost 2 bases, and 5 bases lay between the germline ends. Germline V gives CDR1 SGHAT, CDR2 FQNNGV. The CDR3 protein is CASSLARQETQYF. Written as DNA, the CDR3 is TGTGCCAGCAGCTTAGCCAGGCAAGAGACCCAGTACTTC.

The rearrangement joins TRBV7-4 to TRBJ1-2; D is undetermined. The germline CDR1 and CDR2 sequences are SGHVT and SQSDAQ. This CDR3 spans 20 amino acids. V was clipped by 5 bases and J by 0 bases, with 28 bases between them. The CDR3 protein is CASSPRFVVFVRYPNYGYTF. The CDR3 coding sequence is TGTGCCAGCAGCCCCCGCTTCGTGGTGTTTGTGAGATATCCTAACTATGGCTACACCTTC.

V usage is TRBV5-4 and J usage is TRBJ2-3, with 8 bases aligning to TRBD2. The CDR3 totals 15 residues. In germline, CDR1 is SGHNT, CDR2 YYREEE (reference sequence). Losses at the gene ends were 1 base for V and 6 bases for J; bases not matched to a gene: 7. CDR3 sequence (DNA): TGTGCCAGCAGCTTGACTAGCGGATACTTCGATACGCAGTATTTT. Translation: CASSLTSGYFDTQYF.

The V call is TRBV7-2, the J call TRBJ1-1; weak D call: TRBD1 (6 bases). The CDR3 loop spans 15 amino acids. V was pared by 3 bases and J by 0 bases, with 11 bases between. The germline gives CDR1 SGHTA, CDR2 FQGNSA. The DNA for the CDR3 is TGTGCCAGCAGCTTTGACAGGAATTTGAACACTGAAGCTTTCTTT. It specifies CASSFDRNLNTEAFF.

The chain combines TRBV30 with TRBJ1-2, with D maybe TRBD1 (6 bases). Trimming stripped 5 bases from V and 5 bases from J, with 12 bases between. This CDR3 comprises 12 residues. Germline values: CDR1 GTSNPN, CDR2 SVGIG (reference sequence). CDR3 DNA sequence: TGTGCCTGGGAGTTTGGACAGTATGGCTACACCTTC. Its protein product is CAWEFGQYGYTF.

The chain has TRBV5-1 and TRBJ2-1, with 9 bases aligning to TRBD2. This CDR3 has 15 amino acids. J lost 2 bases, V lost 4 bases, and 4 bases had no gene match. CDR1 and CDR2 (germline): SGHRS, YFSETQ. DNA for the CDR3: TGCGCCAGCAGCAGGAGCGGGGGGACCTACAATGAGCAGTTCTTC. Translation gives CASSRSGGTYNEQFF.

This clone is large in the sample. The rearrangement uses TRBV5-4 and TRBJ1-3, with 7 bases fitting TRBD1. The CDR3 has 18 amino acids. Germline CDR1 and CDR2: SGHNT and YYREEE (reference sequence). V gave up 0 bases and J gave up 0 bases; unmatched junction bases: 9. CDR3 nucleotide sequence: TGTGCCAGCAGCTTGGGAAGAACAGGGGAAGGCTCTGGAAACACCATATATTTT. Translation: CASSLGRTGEGSGNTIYF.

V usage is TRBV28 and J usage is TRBJ2-7; D remains ambiguous. From germline, CDR1 is MDHEN and CDR2 SYDVKM. Trimming took 3 bases from V and 1 from J, leaving 7 bases between them. This CDR3 is built from 13 residues. The CDR3 coding sequence is TGTGCCAGCAGTTTTTTGCAGTCCTACGAGCAGTACTTC. It encodes CASSFLQSYEQYF.